Here is one T cell receptor beta chain with its context. The data originate from a study of shared clonotypes between healthy human individuals. In germline, CDR1 is LNHDA, CDR2 SQIVND (reference sequence). V was clipped by 4 bases and J by 5 bases, with 15 bases between them. CDR3 size: 14 residues. In the source study's methods: Junction-only sequences without quality scores were provided by ImmunoSEQ, so filtering was different. Here immunoSEQ multiplex PCR was the method, and the copy in TCRdb shows in-frame clones only, minus some. V and J calls and clone size come straight from that table; D and trimming were deduced from the DNA. The sample lists some 1,600,000 clones; 95% to 99% were seen once.

What was sequenced was naive CD4+ T cells sorted from blood. The subset was: CD45RA+ positively selected. The genes are TRBV19 and TRBJ2-7; tentatively, D is TRBD2 (6 bases). The clonotype originates from a man under 40 in good health. The CDR3 is CASSSRGSTDEQYF. The CDR3, as DNA: TGTGCCAGTAGTAGTCGGGGGTCCACGGACGAGCAGTACTTC.